This TCR beta chain was profiled in a study of CXCR3-negative and CXCR3-positive naive CD8 T cells. Findings and limits, study-wide: Both of the naive subsets showed about the same high diversity, but memory CD8+ cells had much less. The TRBV-TRBJ usage of naive CXCR3-negative and CXCR3-positive cells was similar, but that of memory cells differed. Upon cryopreservation, CXCR3 expression partially decreased, and most assays used fresh PBMCs. More hydrophobic TRB CDR3s were found in CXCR3-positive naive cells than in CXCR3-negative naive cells. Naive subsets showed comparable surface CD5, and TCR interaction strength was also inferred from TRB CDR3 physicochemistry.

In germline, CDR1 is MNHEY, CDR2 SVGAGI. The CDR3 extends over 16 amino acids. The TRB libraries of cDNA were built by UMI-labeled 5' RACE. From the 5' RACE reads, TCRdb lists one entry per CDR3 protein and no DNA. The ten most abundant clones cover roughly 0.74% of a sample with approximately 65,000 distinct CDR3 sequences. Of note for this clonotype: Its antigen is not identified.

The TCR comes from a human donor in good health. Some clones in this sample may be carry-over from other donors' samples. The sample was naive CXCR3+ CD8+ T cells from blood. The subset is: CD45RO-CCR7+CD27+CD95- naive CD8+ T cells expressing CXCR3 (TNR3+). The chain joins TRBV6-5 to TRBJ2-7; TCRdb proposes TRBD1, but this gene call is untestable without DNA. CDR3 in amino acids: CASRPRVGGGLNEQYF.